Below, one T cell receptor beta chain is given with its context. This specimen belongs to a study of monozygotic twins with inflammatory bowel disease. This CDR3 region has 15 residues. CDR1 and CDR2 (germline): MNHNS, SASEGT. Using the 5' RACE reads, TCRdb records one entry per CDR3 protein without DNA. This listing includes over 200,000 distinct CDR3 sequences. The rearrangement joins TRBV6-1 to TRBJ1-1. Specimen: blood. The TCR originated in a human donor with ulcerative colitis or Crohn's disease, or a healthy co-twin of an affected twin (not recorded which). CDR3 region: CASSDLGMGSTEAFF.